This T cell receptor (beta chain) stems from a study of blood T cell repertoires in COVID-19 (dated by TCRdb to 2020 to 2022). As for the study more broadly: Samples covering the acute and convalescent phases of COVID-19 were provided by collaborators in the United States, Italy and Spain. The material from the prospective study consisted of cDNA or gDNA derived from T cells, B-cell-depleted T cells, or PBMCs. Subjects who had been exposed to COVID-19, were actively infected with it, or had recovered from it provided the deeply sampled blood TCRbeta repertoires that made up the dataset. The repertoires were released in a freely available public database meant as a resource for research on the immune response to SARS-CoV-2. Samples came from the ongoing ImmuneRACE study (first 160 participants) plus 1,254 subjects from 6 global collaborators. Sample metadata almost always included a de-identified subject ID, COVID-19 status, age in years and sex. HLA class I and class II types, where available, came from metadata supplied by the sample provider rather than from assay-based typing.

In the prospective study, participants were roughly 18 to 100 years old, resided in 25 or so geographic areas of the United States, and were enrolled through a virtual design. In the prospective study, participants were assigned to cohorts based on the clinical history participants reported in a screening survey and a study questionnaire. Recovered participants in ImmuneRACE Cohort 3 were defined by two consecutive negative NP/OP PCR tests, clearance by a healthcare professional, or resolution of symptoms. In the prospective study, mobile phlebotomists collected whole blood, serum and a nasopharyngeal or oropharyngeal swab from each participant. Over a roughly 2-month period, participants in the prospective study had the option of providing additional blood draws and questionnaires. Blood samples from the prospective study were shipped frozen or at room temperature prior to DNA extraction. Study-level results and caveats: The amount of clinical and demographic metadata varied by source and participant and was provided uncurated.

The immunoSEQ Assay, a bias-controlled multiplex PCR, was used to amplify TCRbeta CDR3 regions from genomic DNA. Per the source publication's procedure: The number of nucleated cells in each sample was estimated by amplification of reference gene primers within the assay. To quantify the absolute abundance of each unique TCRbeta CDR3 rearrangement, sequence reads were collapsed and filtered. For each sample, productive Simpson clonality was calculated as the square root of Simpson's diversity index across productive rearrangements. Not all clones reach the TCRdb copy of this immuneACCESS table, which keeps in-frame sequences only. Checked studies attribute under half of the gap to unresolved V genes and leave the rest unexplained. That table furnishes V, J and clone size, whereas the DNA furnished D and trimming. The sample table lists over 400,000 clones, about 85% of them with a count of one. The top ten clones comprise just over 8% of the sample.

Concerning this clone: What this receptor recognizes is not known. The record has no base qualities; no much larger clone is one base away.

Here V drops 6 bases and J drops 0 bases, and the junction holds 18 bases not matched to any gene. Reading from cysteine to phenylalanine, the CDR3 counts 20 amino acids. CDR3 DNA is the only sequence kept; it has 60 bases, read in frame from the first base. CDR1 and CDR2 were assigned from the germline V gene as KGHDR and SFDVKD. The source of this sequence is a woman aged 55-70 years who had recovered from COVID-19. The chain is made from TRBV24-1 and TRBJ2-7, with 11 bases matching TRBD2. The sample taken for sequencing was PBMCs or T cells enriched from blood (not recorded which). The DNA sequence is TGTGCCACCAGTCCTGATCGTGTACTAGCGGGGGAACCTCGCTCCTACGAGCAGTACTTC. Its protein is CATSPDRVLAGEPRSYEQYF.